These 20 T cell receptor beta chains were sequenced from one sample in a study of T-cell reconstitution after alpha-beta-depleted transplantation in children. Preparation of the TCRbeta library involved a method that used unique molecular identifiers. Each CDR3 protein gets one entry after TCRdb re-called the PCR reads with MiXCR. In the table there are around 250,000 distinct CDR3 sequences, over 8% of which are singletons. The specimen was PBMCs from the stem cell graft donor, collected from the stem cell graft. The origin of the receptors is a human donor who donated a stem cell graft to a child with SCID.

V and J are TRBV20-1 and TRBJ2-7; no clear D. V was trimmed by 3 bases and J by 0 bases, leaving 9 bases between them. Germline CDR1 reads DFQATT; CDR2 reads SNEGSKA (reference sequence). The CDR3 is 13 amino acids. The CDR3 DNA is TGCAGTGCTAGGCAGCCGAGCTCCTACGAGCAGTACTTC. This codes for CSARQPSSYEQYF.

This clonotype occurred many times. This chain connects TRBV7-8 to TRBJ2-3, with 8 nucleotides matching TRBD2. The CDR3 covers 18 residues. The J segment lost 0 bases and the V segment lost 1 base, leaving 9 bases of the junction unmatched. Germline V gives CDR1 SGHVS, CDR2 FQNEAQ. CDR3 residues: CASSLVASAGGSTDTQYF. The CDR3 bases are TGTGCCAGCAGCTTAGTAGCGTCGGCGGGGGGAAGCACAGATACGCAGTATTTT.

The chain carries TRBV18 and TRBJ2-7; D call uncertain. Germline V CDR1 and CDR2: KGHSH, LQKENI. This CDR3 region has 15 residues. Trimming stripped 4 bases from V and 0 bases from J, with 13 bases between. In DNA, the CDR3 is TGTGCCAGCTCACGCTCCGGGTCAAACTCCTACGAGCAGTACTTC. It encodes CASSRSGSNSYEQYF.

The chain couples TRBV28 to TRBJ2-6, with unresolved D. This CDR3 has 16 residues. Trimming shortened V by 3 bases and J by 0 bases, and 9 bases separated the two germline ends. The germline CDR1 and CDR2 sequences are MDHEN and SYDVKM. The CDR3: CASSFGMSSGANVLTF. DNA for the CDR3: TGTGCCAGCAGTTTTGGCATGAGCTCTGGGGCCAACGTCCTGACTTTC.

This clonotype has a handful of counts. The chain combines TRBV7-9 with TRBJ1-6; D unclear. This CDR3 has 16 residues. Per germline, CDR1 SEHNR and CDR2 FQNEAQ (reference sequence). Trimming took 5 bases from V and 4 from J, leaving 15 bases between them. The CDR3 loop reads CASSRPGGRYNSPLHF. The CDR3 region has the DNA TGTGCCAGCAGCCGGCCGGGCGGGAGATATAATTCACCCCTCCACTTT.

There are a few counts of this clonotype. J is TRBJ2-1 and V is TRBV5-1, with D possibly being TRBD1 (7 bases). This CDR3 spans 16 amino acids. Trimming cost V 6 bases and J 2 bases, with 18 bases left between them. Germline CDR1 reads SGHRS; CDR2 reads YFSETQ. CDR3 protein: CASKLGDREAYNEQFF. The CDR3 DNA follows: TGCGCCAGCAAACTTGGAGACAGGGAGGCCTACAATGAGCAGTTCTTC.

V gene TRBV19 combines with J gene TRBJ2-2; TRBD2 matches at 7 bases. Germline trimming cut 5 bases from V and 6 bases from J; bases unmatched to any gene: 9. Germline V gene lookup returns CDR1 LNHDA and CDR2 SQIVND (reference sequence). This CDR3 is built from 15 residues. The CDR3 coding sequence is TGTGCCAGTAGTCCGGGGGGTACTAGCGCCGGGGAGCTGTTTTTT. Residues: CASSPGGTSAGELFF.

This clonotype was seen many times. The rearrangement joins TRBV3-1 to TRBJ1-1; D is perhaps TRBD1 (5 bases). Germline CDR1 reads LGHDT; CDR2 reads YNNKEL (reference sequence). This CDR3 contains 15 residues. Trimming cost V 4 bases and J 6 bases, with 18 bases left between them. The CDR3 protein is CASSRQSGARAEAFF. The CDR3 DNA is TGTGCCAGCAGCCGGCAGTCCGGGGCCCGAGCTGAAGCTTTCTTT.

The chain has TRBV10-3 and TRBJ2-3, with TRBD1 matching 10 bases. Losses at the gene ends were 1 base for V and 5 bases for J; bases not matched to a gene: 6. Per the germline V gene, CDR1 is ENHRY and CDR2 is SYGVKD. This CDR3 contains 16 residues. CDR3 sequence reads: CAISEFGTGVIDTQYF. The CDR3 region has the DNA TGTGCCATCAGTGAGTTTGGGACAGGGGTCATAGATACGCAGTATTTT.

This clonotype showed up just a few times. V gene TRBV20-1 combines with J gene TRBJ1-3; maybe TRBD1 (5 bases). This CDR3 is built from 15 residues. Germline V lookup: CDR1 DFQATT, CDR2 SNEGSKA (reference sequence). V shed 0 bases and J shed 5 bases, with 14 bases lying between them. This chain's CDR3 is CSARDGTSLRNTIYF. The CDR3 DNA reads as TGCAGTGCTAGAGATGGGACCTCCTTGAGAAACACCATATATTTT.

This clonotype was seen a handful of times. The chain employs TRBV5-1 and TRBJ2-1; 9 bases map to TRBD1. CDR1 is SGHRS and CDR2 is YFSETQ in the germline V gene. With V trimmed by 2 bases and J by 2 bases, 2 bases remained unmatched. The CDR3 has 15 amino acids. As DNA, the CDR3 is TGCGCCAGCAGCTTACAGGGGGCTGCCTACAATGAGCAGTTCTTC. It codes for CASSLQGAAYNEQFF.

This clonotype was seen a handful of times. The rearrangement joins TRBV12-3 or TRBV12-4 to TRBJ2-3, with 8 bases lining up with TRBD1. CDR3 size: 15 residues. The V gene end was trimmed by 5 bases and the J gene end by 1 base; junction bases not matched to a gene: 5. The CDR3 loop is CASSLDRGRTDTQYF. CDR3 DNA: TGTGCCAGCAGTCTCGACAGGGGACGCACAGATACGCAGTATTTT.

The chain employs TRBV20-1 and TRBJ2-7, with a weak D call TRBD1 (5 bases). The V gene's germline CDR1 is DFQATT and CDR2 SNEGSKA (reference sequence). Trimming took 6 bases from V and 6 from J, leaving 15 bases between them. CDR3 length: 12 amino acids. CDR3 bases: TGCAGTGCGGGGAAGGGGTATACCGAGCAGTACTTC. Translation gives CSAGKGYTEQYF.

In this sample, this clonotype turned up many times. This chain uses TRBV9 with TRBJ1-1; D gene uncertain. Trimming removed 1 base from V and 6 bases from J, with 28 bases in between. Per germline, CDR1 SGDLS and CDR2 YYNGEE. The CDR3 runs 19 residues. The CDR3 region has the DNA TGTGCCAGCAGCGTAAACCAGCGTTTCAGAGCTGATTTATTGGCTGAAGCTTTCTTT. This codes for CASSVNQRFRADLLAEAFF. The whole variable domain, filled in from reference TRBV9 and TRBJ1-1, reads DSGVTQTPKHLITATGQRVTLRCSPRSGDLSVYWYQQSLDQGLQFLIQYYNGEERAKGNILERFSAQQFPDLHSELNLSSLELGDSALYFCASSVNQRFRADLLAEAFFGQGTRLTVV.

The rearrangement links TRBV20-1 to TRBJ1-1; a possible D gene is TRBD1 (6 bases). Per germline, CDR1 DFQATT and CDR2 SNEGSKA (reference sequence). This CDR3 has 15 amino acids. Trimming took off 3 bases at V and 2 bases at J, with 16 bases between the two ends. CDR3 residues: CSARTPQGPNTEAFF. CDR3 DNA: TGCAGTGCTAGGACACCTCAGGGGCCAAACACTGAAGCTTTCTTT.

This clonotype was observed a handful of times. The J gene is TRBJ1-6, the V gene TRBV14; weak D call: TRBD1 (5 bases). V was pared by 3 bases and J by 4 bases, with 10 bases between. The CDR3 runs 15 residues. Germline V gene data show CDR1 as SGHDN and CDR2 as FVKESK. CDR3 protein: CASSHEGLYNSPLHF. The CDR3 DNA sequence: TGTGCCAGCAGCCATGAGGGGCTTTATAATTCACCCCTCCACTTT.

This clonotype was seen only a few times. The V and J genes are TRBV7-6 and TRBJ2-7, with a possible D match to TRBD2 (5 bases). The germline CDR1 and CDR2 sequences are SGHVS and FNYEAQ. With 2 bases removed from V and 6 bases from J, the gap between germline ends came to 11 bases. The length of the CDR3 is 13 residues. The CDR3 DNA reads as TGTGCCAGCAGCTTACAGACCGAGGGCGAGCAGTACTTC. Its translation: CASSLQTEGEQYF.

This clonotype was observed a handful of times. A much larger clone sits a single nucleotide away, making a read error possible. This sequence joins TRBV7-9 and TRBJ2-1; possibly TRBD1 for D (6 bases). This CDR3 has 16 residues. CDR1 is SEHNR and CDR2 is FQNEAQ in the germline V gene (reference sequence). The V and J ends lost 4 bases and 9 bases respectively, with 22 bases between them. The CDR3 here is CASSSYPVQGGLEQFF. The CDR3 DNA follows: TGTGCCAGCAGCTCCTACCCGGTACAGGGTGGTCTTGAGCAGTTCTTC. Full variable domain (missing parts from reference TRBV7-9 and TRBJ2-1): DTGVSQNPRHKITKRGQNVTFRCDPISEHNRLYWYRQTLGQGPEFLTYFQNEAQLEKSRLLSDRFSAERPKGSFSTLEIQRTEQGDSAMYLCASSSYPVQGGLEQFFGPGTRLTVL.

The CDR3 loop is CSARVQGIVTGELFF. The DNA for the CDR3 is TGCAGTGCTAGAGTTCAGGGGATAGTGACCGGGGAGCTGTTTTTT. The chain employs TRBV20-1 and TRBJ2-2; D perhaps matches TRBD1 (6 bases). V lost 1 base and J lost 5, with 14 bases in between. The CDR3 covers 15 residues. Germline V gene lookup returns CDR1 DFQATT and CDR2 SNEGSKA (reference sequence).

This clonotype has more than one count but fewer than ten. This rearrangement joins TRBV5-6 to TRBJ1-1; D gene unclear. Germline CDR1 and CDR2: SGHDT and YYEEEE. V lost 4 bases and J lost 2, with 18 bases in between. The length of the CDR3 is 16 residues. The CDR3 is CASSRSRVGSNTEAFF. CDR3 DNA: TGTGCCAGCAGCCGGTCGAGGGTCGGGTCCAACACTGAAGCTTTCTTT.